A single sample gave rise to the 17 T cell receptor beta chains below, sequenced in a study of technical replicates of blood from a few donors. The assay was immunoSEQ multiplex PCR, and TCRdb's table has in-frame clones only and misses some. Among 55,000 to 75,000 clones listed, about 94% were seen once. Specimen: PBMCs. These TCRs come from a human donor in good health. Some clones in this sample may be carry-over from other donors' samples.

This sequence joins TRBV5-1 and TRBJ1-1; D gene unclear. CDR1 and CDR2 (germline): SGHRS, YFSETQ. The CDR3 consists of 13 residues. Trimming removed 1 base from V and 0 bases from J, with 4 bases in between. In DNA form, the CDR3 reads TGCGCCAGCAGCTTGACAGTGAACACTGAAGCTTTCTTT. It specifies CASSLTVNTEAFF.

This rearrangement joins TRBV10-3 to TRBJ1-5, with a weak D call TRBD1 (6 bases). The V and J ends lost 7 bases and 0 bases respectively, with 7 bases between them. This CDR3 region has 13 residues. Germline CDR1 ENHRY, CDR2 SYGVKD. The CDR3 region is CAIKGDSNQPQHF. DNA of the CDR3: TGTGCCATCAAGGGGGATAGCAATCAGCCCCAGCATTTT.

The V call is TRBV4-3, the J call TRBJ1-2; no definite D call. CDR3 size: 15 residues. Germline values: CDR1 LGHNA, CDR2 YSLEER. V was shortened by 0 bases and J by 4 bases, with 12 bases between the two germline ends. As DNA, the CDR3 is TGCGCCAGCAGCCAAGACGGCAGCACAGCCTATGGCTACACCTTC. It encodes CASSQDGSTAYGYTF.

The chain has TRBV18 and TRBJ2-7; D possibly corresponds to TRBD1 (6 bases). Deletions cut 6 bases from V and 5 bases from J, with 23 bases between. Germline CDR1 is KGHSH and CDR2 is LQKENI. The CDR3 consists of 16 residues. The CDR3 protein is CASSPETTARGHEQYF. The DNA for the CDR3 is TGTGCCAGCTCCCCCGAGACGACGGCCAGGGGACACGAGCAGTACTTC.

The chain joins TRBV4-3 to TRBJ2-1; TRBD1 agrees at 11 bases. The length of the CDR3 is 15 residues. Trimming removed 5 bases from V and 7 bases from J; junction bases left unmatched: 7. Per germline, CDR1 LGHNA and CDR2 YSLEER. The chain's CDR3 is CASSDRTGGKNEQFF. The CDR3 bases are TGCGCCAGCAGCGACCGGACAGGGGGCAAAAATGAGCAGTTCTTC.

The chain's CDR3 is CASSSLLSSYEQYF. As DNA, the CDR3 is TGTGCCAGCAGCTCCCTCCTAAGCTCCTACGAGCAGTACTTC. The rearrangement uses TRBV27 and TRBJ2-7; D not certain. The CDR3 consists of 14 residues. In germline, CDR1 is MNHEY, CDR2 SMNVEV (reference sequence). The germline V and J ends were trimmed by 6 bases and 0 bases, with 12 bases remaining between them.

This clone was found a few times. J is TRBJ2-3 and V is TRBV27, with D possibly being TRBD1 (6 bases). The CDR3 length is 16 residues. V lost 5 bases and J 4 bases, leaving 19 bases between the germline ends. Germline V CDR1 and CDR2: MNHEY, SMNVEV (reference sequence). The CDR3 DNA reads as TGTGCCAGCAGTCCCCGGTGGGGGCCCCGGGCAGATACGCAGTATTTT. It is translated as CASSPRWGPRADTQYF.

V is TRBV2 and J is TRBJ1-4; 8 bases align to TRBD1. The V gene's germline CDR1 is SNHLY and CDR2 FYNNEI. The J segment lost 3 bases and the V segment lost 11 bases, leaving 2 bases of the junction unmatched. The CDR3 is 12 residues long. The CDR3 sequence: CAGQGSNEKLFF. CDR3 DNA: TGTGCCGGACAGGGATCTAATGAAAAACTGTTTTTT.

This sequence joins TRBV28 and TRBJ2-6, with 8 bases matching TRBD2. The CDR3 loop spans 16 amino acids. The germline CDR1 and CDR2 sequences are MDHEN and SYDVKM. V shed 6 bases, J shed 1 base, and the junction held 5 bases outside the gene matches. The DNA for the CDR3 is TGTGCCAGCAGGGAATCGGGGGGGTCTGGGGCCAACGTCCTGACTTTC. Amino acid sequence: CASRESGGSGANVLTF.

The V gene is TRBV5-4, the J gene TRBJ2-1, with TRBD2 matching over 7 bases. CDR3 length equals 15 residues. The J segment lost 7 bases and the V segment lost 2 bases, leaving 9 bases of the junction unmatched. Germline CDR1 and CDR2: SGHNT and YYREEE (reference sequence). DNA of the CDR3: TGTGCCAGCAGCTTACCTAGCGGTAATGGGAATGAGCAGTTCTTC. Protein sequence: CASSLPSGNGNEQFF.

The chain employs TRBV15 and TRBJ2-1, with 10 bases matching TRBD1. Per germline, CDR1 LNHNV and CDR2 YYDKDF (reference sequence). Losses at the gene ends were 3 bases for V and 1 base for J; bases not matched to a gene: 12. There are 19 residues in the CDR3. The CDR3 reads CATSSPGQGSLWSYNEQFF. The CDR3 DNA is TGTGCCACCAGCAGCCCGGGACAGGGGTCCTTATGGTCCTACAATGAGCAGTTCTTC. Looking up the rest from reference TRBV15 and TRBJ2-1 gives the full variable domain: DAMVIQNPRYQVTQFGKPVTLSCSQTLNHNVMYWYQQKSSQAPKLLFHYYDKDFNNEADTPDNFQSRRPNTSFCFLDIRSPGLGDTAMYLCATSSPGQGSLWSYNEQFFGPGTRLTVL.

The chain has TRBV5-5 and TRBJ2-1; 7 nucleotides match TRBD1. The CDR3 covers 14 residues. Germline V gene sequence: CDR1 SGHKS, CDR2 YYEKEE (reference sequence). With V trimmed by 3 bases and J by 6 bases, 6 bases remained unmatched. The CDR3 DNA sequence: TGTGCCAGCAGCTCCCCGGGACAGCCCAATGAGCAGTTCTTC. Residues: CASSSPGQPNEQFF.

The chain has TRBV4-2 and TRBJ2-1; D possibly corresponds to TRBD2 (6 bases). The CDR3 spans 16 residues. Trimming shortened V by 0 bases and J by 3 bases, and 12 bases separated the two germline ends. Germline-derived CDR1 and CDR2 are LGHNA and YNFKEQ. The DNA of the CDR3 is TGTGCCAGCAGCCAAGATCTCGGGAGTAACTACAATGAGCAGTTCTTC. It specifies CASSQDLGSNYNEQFF.

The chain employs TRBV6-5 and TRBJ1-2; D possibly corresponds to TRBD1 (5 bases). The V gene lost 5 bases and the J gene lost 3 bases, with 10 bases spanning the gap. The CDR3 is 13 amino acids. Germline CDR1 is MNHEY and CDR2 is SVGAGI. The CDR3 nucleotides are TGTGCCAGCAGTGAGGACACCTACTATGGCTACACCTTC. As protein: CASSEDTYYGYTF.

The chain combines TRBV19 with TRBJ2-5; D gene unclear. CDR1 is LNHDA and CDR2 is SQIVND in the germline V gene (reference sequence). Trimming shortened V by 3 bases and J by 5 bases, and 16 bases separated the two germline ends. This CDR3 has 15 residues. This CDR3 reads CASSMGAGPRETQYF. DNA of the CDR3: TGTGCCAGTAGTATGGGCGCAGGTCCCAGGGAGACCCAGTACTTC. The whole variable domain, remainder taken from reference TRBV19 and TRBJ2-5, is DGGITQSPKYLFRKEGQNVTLSCEQNLNHDAMYWYRQDPGQGLRLIYYSQIVNDFQKGDIAEGYSVSREKKESFPLTVTSAQKNPTAFYLCASSMGAGPRETQYFGPGTRLLVL.

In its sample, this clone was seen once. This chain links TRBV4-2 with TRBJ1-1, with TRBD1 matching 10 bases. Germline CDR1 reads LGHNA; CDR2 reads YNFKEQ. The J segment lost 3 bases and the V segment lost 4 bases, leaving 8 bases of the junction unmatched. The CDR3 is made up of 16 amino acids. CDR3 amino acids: CASSRDRGRFDTEAFF. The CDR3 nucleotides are TGTGCCAGCAGCCGCGACAGGGGGCGGTTTGACACTGAAGCTTTCTTT.

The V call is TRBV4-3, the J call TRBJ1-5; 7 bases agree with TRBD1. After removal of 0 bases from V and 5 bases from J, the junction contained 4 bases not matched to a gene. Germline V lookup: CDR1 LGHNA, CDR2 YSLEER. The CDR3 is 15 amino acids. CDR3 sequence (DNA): TGCGCCAGCAGCCAAGATTACACAGGGGATCAGCCCCAGCATTTT. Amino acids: CASSQDYTGDQPQHF.